The TCR beta chain described here comes from a study of blood T cells in healthy people across ages. As for this clonotype: The antigen is undetermined.

Sample-barcoded 5' priming and a J-beta primer mix drove a second PCR of roughly 6 to 12 cycles. Each cDNA molecule received a tag from a template-switch adaptor that had 12 random nucleotides. Each of the samples gave a minimum of 2.5 million paired-end reads that contained CDR3. From the 5' RACE reads, TCRdb called clonotypes with MiXCR, one entry per CDR3 protein. The data contain over 1,500,000 distinct CDR3 sequences, 35% to 50% of them singletons. Germline assignment: CDR1 LGHDT and CDR2 YNNKEL (reference sequence). The CDR3 is 17 residues long. V shed 3 bases, J shed 5 bases, and the junction held 15 bases outside the gene matches. Broader study findings: The study regarded diversity estimates from one million T cells as underestimates. Samples with more naive T cells showed higher observed beta diversity.

V is TRBV3-1 and J is TRBJ1-2; TRBD1 aligns across 7 bases. Sequencing used blood. This sequence originates from a human donor in good health. The chain's CDR3 is CASSHRQGWGSGYGYTF. In nucleotides, the CDR3 is TGTGCCAGCAGCCATCGACAGGGCTGGGGGTCGGGGTATGGCTACACCTTC.